A selection of T cell receptor beta chains follows, all from one sample in a study of neurological immune-mediated disorders. MiXCR was run by TCRdb on the 5' RACE reads, yielding one entry per CDR3 protein. In the table there are approximately 44,000 distinct CDR3 sequences, more than 14% of which are singletons. Sequencing was carried out using CD4+ T cells from blood. These receptors originate from a woman aged 60-70 years with HTLV-1-associated myelopathy (HAM/TSP). CDR3s include the opening cysteine and the closing phenylalanine or tryptophan. Each record gives: V gene, clone size, D gene, J gene, CDR3 protein, CDR3 DNA. A D gene is named only where the DNA matches it firmly. Rows give clone size only sometimes, using once, few, many, or a class for an expanded clone.

v_gene: TRBV25-1; abundance: many; d_gene: .; j_gene: TRBJ2-7; CDR3aa: CASSEYGGTEQYF; CDR3nt: TGTGCCAGCAGTGAATATGGAGGGACCGAGCAGTACTTC
v_gene: TRBV5-1; abundance: many; d_gene: .; j_gene: TRBJ2-4; CDR3aa: CASSLDPSGGDIQYF; CDR3nt: TGCGCCAGCAGCTTGGACCCCTCCGGGGGTGACATTCAGTACTTC
v_gene: TRBV18; abundance: many; d_gene: .; j_gene: TRBJ1-5; CDR3aa: CASSIGQTNQPQHF; CDR3nt: TGTGCCAGCTCCATCGGACAGACTAATCAGCCCCAGCATTTT
v_gene: TRBV13; abundance: many; d_gene: .; j_gene: TRBJ2-1; CDR3aa: CASRTSRQVVYNEQFF; CDR3nt: TGTGCCAGCAGGACCTCTAGACAGGTAGTTTACAATGAGCAGTTCTTC
v_gene: TRBV10-2; abundance: many; d_gene: TRBD1; j_gene: TRBJ1-4; CDR3aa: CASSDRGGTNEKLFF; CDR3nt: TGCGCCAGCAGTGACAGGGGGGGAACTAATGAAAAACTGTTTTTT
v_gene: TRBV7-9; abundance: many; d_gene: TRBD1; j_gene: TRBJ1-2; CDR3aa: CASSQREGADGYTF; CDR3nt: TGTGCCAGCAGCCAAAGAGAGGGGGCGGACGGCTACACCTTC
v_gene: TRBV5-1; abundance: many; d_gene: TRBD1; j_gene: TRBJ1-2; CDR3aa: CASSLAQGGHYGYTF; CDR3nt: TGCGCCAGCAGCTTGGCCCAGGGGGGACACTATGGCTACACCTTC
v_gene: TRBV7-9; abundance: .; d_gene: TRBD2; j_gene: TRBJ2-1; CDR3aa: CASSLGSLAGVYNEQFF; CDR3nt: TGTGCCAGCAGCTTAGGCTCACTAGCGGGGGTCTACAATGAGCAGTTCTTC
v_gene: TRBV11-3; abundance: many; d_gene: .; j_gene: TRBJ2-3; CDR3aa: CASSPRGTDTQYF; CDR3nt: TGTGCCAGCAGCCCCCGGGGGACAGATACGCAGTATTTT
v_gene: TRBV5-5; abundance: many; d_gene: .; j_gene: TRBJ2-3; CDR3aa: CASSPLRSTDTQYF; CDR3nt: TGTGCCAGCAGCCCCCTCAGGTCAACAGATACGCAGTATTTT
v_gene: TRBV7-2; abundance: once; d_gene: .; j_gene: TRBJ2-1; CDR3aa: CASRFITNGGDEQFF; CDR3nt: TGTGCCAGCAGATTTATCACTAACGGGGGTGATGAGCAGTTCTTC
v_gene: TRBV5-6; abundance: many; d_gene: TRBD1; j_gene: TRBJ2-1; CDR3aa: CASSLNLQGATSYNEQFF; CDR3nt: TGTGCCAGCAGCTTGAATCTACAGGGGGCTACCTCCTACAATGAGCAGTTCTTC
v_gene: TRBV5-1; abundance: medium-sized; d_gene: TRBD1; j_gene: TRBJ1-1; CDR3aa: CASNLEQTGVGEAFF; CDR3nt: TGCGCCAGCAACCTTGAACAAACAGGGGTTGGTGAAGCTTTCTTT
v_gene: TRBV29-1; abundance: many; d_gene: .; j_gene: TRBJ1-1; CDR3aa: CSVEPDRAVAFF; CDR3nt: TGCAGCGTTGAGCCCGATCGGGCTGTAGCTTTCTTT
v_gene: TRBV20-1; abundance: many; d_gene: TRBD1; j_gene: TRBJ1-6; CDR3aa: CSARGTGSSYNSPLHF; CDR3nt: TGCAGTGCTAGAGGGACAGGGAGCTCCTATAATTCACCCCTCCACTTT
v_gene: TRBV5-1; abundance: .; d_gene: .; j_gene: TRBJ1-3; CDR3aa: CASSLAGGAGNTIYF; CDR3nt: TGCGCCAGCAGCTTGGCGGGAGGGGCTGGAAACACCATATATTTT
v_gene: TRBV4-1; abundance: many; d_gene: .; j_gene: TRBJ1-3; CDR3aa: CASSQDLLGYSGNTIYF; CDR3nt: TGCGCCAGCAGCCAAGATCTTCTCGGATACTCTGGAAACACCATATATTTT
v_gene: TRBV20-1; abundance: .; d_gene: .; j_gene: TRBJ2-1; CDR3aa: CSAPLLMRGSYNEQFF; CDR3nt: TGCAGTGCTCCCCTTCTAATGAGGGGGTCCTACAATGAGCAGTTCTTC
v_gene: TRBV4-1; abundance: many; d_gene: .; j_gene: TRBJ2-3; CDR3aa: CASSQDGGADTQYF; CDR3nt: TGCGCCAGCAGCCAAGATGGGGGGGCGGATACGCAGTATTTT
v_gene: TRBV10-3; abundance: .; d_gene: TRBD1; j_gene: TRBJ2-3; CDR3aa: CAIRRTGVADTQYF; CDR3nt: TGTGCCATCAGAAGGACAGGGGTCGCAGATACGCAGTATTTT
v_gene: TRBV5-4; abundance: many; d_gene: .; j_gene: TRBJ2-3; CDR3aa: CASSTDAAAQDTQYF; CDR3nt: TGTGCCAGCAGCACGGACGCAGCTGCACAAGATACGCAGTATTTT
v_gene: TRBV5-1; abundance: .; d_gene: .; j_gene: TRBJ2-7; CDR3aa: CASSSTPYEQYF; CDR3nt: TGCGCCAGCAGCTCCACCCCCTACGAGCAGTACTTC
v_gene: TRBV7-9; abundance: many; d_gene: TRBD2; j_gene: TRBJ2-3; CDR3aa: CWAGGTKTSTDTQYF; CDR3nt: TGTTGGGCCGGGGGGACGAAAACTAGCACAGATACGCAGTATTTT
v_gene: TRBV18; abundance: many; d_gene: .; j_gene: TRBJ1-1; CDR3aa: CASSPGVEAFF; CDR3nt: TGTGCCAGCTCACCAGGAGTTGAAGCTTTCTTT
v_gene: TRBV11-2; abundance: many; d_gene: TRBD2; j_gene: TRBJ2-1; CDR3aa: CASSPLLLAGGLNEQFF; CDR3nt: TGTGCCAGCAGCCCGCTCCTCCTAGCGGGGGGGCTCAATGAGCAGTTCTTC
v_gene: TRBV20-1; abundance: .; d_gene: .; j_gene: TRBJ2-6; CDR3aa: CSARGLGSSGANVLTF; CDR3nt: TGCAGTGCTAGGGGCTTGGGCAGCTCTGGGGCCAACGTCCTGACTTTC
v_gene: TRBV3-1; abundance: .; d_gene: .; j_gene: TRBJ2-3; CDR3aa: CASSRLISTDTQYF; CDR3nt: TGTGCCAGCAGCCGACTCATTAGTACAGATACGCAGTATTTT
v_gene: TRBV10-3; abundance: .; d_gene: .; j_gene: TRBJ1-1; CDR3aa: CAISDDTPNTEAFF; CDR3nt: TGTGCCATCAGTGATGACACACCTAACACTGAAGCTTTCTTT
v_gene: TRBV6-6; abundance: many; d_gene: TRBD2; j_gene: TRBJ2-3; CDR3aa: CASSYSSLAGDTDTQYF; CDR3nt: TGTGCCAGCAGTTACTCTTCGCTAGCGGGGGACACAGATACGCAGTATTTT
v_gene: TRBV20-1; abundance: many; d_gene: .; j_gene: TRBJ2-3; CDR3aa: CSVGRSLSTDTQYF; CDR3nt: TGCAGTGTTGGTAGAAGTCTTTCCACAGATACGCAGTATTTT
v_gene: TRBV20-1; abundance: many; d_gene: .; j_gene: TRBJ2-3; CDR3aa: CSAYSPLHTDTQYF; CDR3nt: TGCAGTGCTTATAGCCCCCTCCACACAGATACGCAGTATTTT
v_gene: TRBV7-9; abundance: many; d_gene: .; j_gene: TRBJ1-5; CDR3aa: CASSGNRDSNQPQHF; CDR3nt: TGTGCCAGCAGCGGAAACAGGGATAGCAATCAGCCCCAGCATTTT
v_gene: TRBV20-1; abundance: many; d_gene: TRBD2; j_gene: TRBJ2-1; CDR3aa: CSARTPLAGTNNEQFF; CDR3nt: TGCAGTGCTAGAACCCCTCTAGCGGGGACTAACAATGAGCAGTTCTTC
v_gene: TRBV12-3/TRBV12-4; abundance: many; d_gene: .; j_gene: TRBJ2-7; CDR3aa: CASSFAQVAYEQYF; CDR3nt: TGTGCCAGCAGTTTTGCCCAGGTGGCCTACGAGCAGTACTTC
v_gene: TRBV5-1; abundance: .; d_gene: TRBD1; j_gene: TRBJ1-4; CDR3aa: CASSLGDRDLEKLFF; CDR3nt: TGCGCCAGCAGCTTGGGGGACAGGGATCTTGAAAAACTGTTTTTT
v_gene: TRBV6-2/TRBV6-3; abundance: .; d_gene: TRBD1; j_gene: TRBJ2-1; CDR3aa: CASSYLPGQANEQFF; CDR3nt: TGTGCCAGCAGTTACCTCCCGGGACAGGCGAATGAGCAGTTCTTC